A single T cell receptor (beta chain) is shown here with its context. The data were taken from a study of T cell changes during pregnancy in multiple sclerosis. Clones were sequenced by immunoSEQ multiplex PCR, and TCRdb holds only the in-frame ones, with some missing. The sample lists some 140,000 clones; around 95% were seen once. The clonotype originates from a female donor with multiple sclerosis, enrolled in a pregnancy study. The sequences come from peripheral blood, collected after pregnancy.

CDR3 sequence reads: CSASGVGGITDTQYF. The DNA for the CDR3 is TGCAGCGCTAGCGGTGTAGGCGGGATCACAGATACGCAGTATTTT. J is TRBJ2-3 and V is TRBV29-1, with 7 bases identical to TRBD2. Germline V gene lookup returns CDR1 SQVTM and CDR2 ANQGSEA. After removal of 7 bases from V and 2 bases from J, the junction contained 12 bases not matched to a gene. The CDR3 sequence is 15 residues long.